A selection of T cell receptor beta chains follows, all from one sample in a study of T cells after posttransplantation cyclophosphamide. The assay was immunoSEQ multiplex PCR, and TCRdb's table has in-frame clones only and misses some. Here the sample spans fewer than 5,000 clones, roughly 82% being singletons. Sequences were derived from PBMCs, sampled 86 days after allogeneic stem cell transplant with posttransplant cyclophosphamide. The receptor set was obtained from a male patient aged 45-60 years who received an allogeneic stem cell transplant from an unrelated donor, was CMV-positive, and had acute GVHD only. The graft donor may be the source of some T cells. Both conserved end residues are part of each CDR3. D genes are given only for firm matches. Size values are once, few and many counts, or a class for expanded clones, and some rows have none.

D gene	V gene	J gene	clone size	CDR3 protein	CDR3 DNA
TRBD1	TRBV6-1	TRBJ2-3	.	CASRSQGLGTDTQYF	TGTGCCAGCAGGTCACAGGGGCTAGGCACAGATACGCAGTATTTT
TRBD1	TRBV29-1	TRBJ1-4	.	CSGLGGAGEKLFF	TGCAGCGGACTAGGGGGCGCCGGTGAAAAACTGTTTTTT
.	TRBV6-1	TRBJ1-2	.	CASSERVGPYGYTF	TGTGCCAGCAGTGAGAGGGTTGGACCTTATGGCTACACCTTC
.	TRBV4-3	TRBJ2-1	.	CASRPGQREVGEQFF	TGCGCCAGCAGACCGGGTCAGAGGGAGGTTGGGGAGCAGTTCTTC
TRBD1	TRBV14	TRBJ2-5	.	CANPRGKLHGLQETQYF	TGTGCCAACCCCAGGGGGAAGCTACACGGTCTTCAAGAGACCCAGTACTTC
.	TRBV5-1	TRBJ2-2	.	CASSGGSKNTGELFF	TGCGCCAGCAGCGGCGGCAGCAAAAACACCGGGGAGCTGTTTTTT
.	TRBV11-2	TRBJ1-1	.	CASSSYTEAFF	TGTGCCAGCAGCTCCTACACTGAAGCTTTCTTT
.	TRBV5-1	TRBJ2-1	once	CASSSLEEGNEQFF	TGCGCCAGCAGCTCCCTTGAGGAGGGCAATGAGCAGTTCTTC
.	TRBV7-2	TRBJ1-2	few	CASSLDPAGQGYTF	TGTGCCAGCAGCTTAGACCCGGCGGGGCAGGGCTACACCTTC
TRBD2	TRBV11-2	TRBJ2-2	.	CASSLGGGDTGELFF	TGTGCCAGCAGCTTAGGTGGGGGGGACACCGGGGAGCTGTTTTTT
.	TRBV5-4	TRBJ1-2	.	CASSRQSHTPVDGYTF	TGTGCCAGCAGCCGACAGAGTCATACTCCGGTCGATGGCTACACCTTC
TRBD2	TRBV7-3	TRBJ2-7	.	CAGTQGLAGGCSYEQYF	TGTGCCGGGACTCAAGGACTAGCGGGGGGTTGTTCCTACGAGCAGTACTTC